Presented here are 32 T cell receptor beta chains from one specimen sequenced in a study of hypomethylating agent response in myelodysplastic syndrome. Clones were read by immunoSEQ multiplex PCR, and TCRdb kept only the in-frame ones, dropping some. The table shows roughly 4,700 clones, with around 83% occurring only once. The sequencing here drew on bone marrow, taken before or after starting hypomethylating agent treatment for myelodysplastic syndrome (not recorded which). These receptors were taken from a human donor with myelodysplastic syndrome.

V gene TRBV5-4 combines with J gene TRBJ2-7; TRBD2 matches at 11 bases. This CDR3 comprises 16 residues. CDR1 is SGHNT, CDR2 YYREEE, per germline (reference sequence). V shed 3 bases, J shed 5 bases, and the junction held 10 bases outside the gene matches. Here the CDR3 reads CASSWGQGLAVDEQYF. The CDR3 coding sequence is TGTGCCAGCAGCTGGGGACAGGGACTAGCGGTTGACGAGCAGTACTTC.

The rearrangement joins TRBV7-2 to TRBJ2-2; the D is unclear. Trimming stripped 0 bases from V and 5 bases from J, with 13 bases between. This CDR3 spans 16 amino acids. Germline CDR1 reads SGHTA; CDR2 reads FQGNSA. CDR3 sequence (DNA): TGTGCCAGCAGCTTAGCGTCGCTAAGACCAACCGGGGAGCTGTTTTTT. Its translation: CASSLASLRPTGELFF.

This rearrangement joins TRBV6-5 to TRBJ2-1; D is tentatively TRBD1 or TRBD2 (5 bases each). V shed 7 bases and J shed 9 bases, with 13 bases lying between them. Germline V gene data show CDR1 as MNHEY and CDR2 as SVGAGI. This CDR3 region has 12 residues. As DNA, the CDR3 is TGTGCCAGCACCAATCCAGGGACTGAGCAGTTCTTC. It translates to CASTNPGTEQFF.

This rearrangement joins TRBV19 to TRBJ2-3; 7 bases are shared with TRBD1. Germline CDR1 and CDR2: LNHDA and SQIVND (reference sequence). The J segment lost 2 bases and the V segment lost 4 bases, leaving 6 bases of the junction unmatched. This CDR3 has 15 residues. The CDR3 region is CASSSRDRNTDTQYF. CDR3 nucleotides: TGTGCCAGTAGTAGCCGGGACAGAAACACAGATACGCAGTATTTT.

The sample holds one count of this clone. V usage is TRBV19 and J usage is TRBJ1-5; maybe TRBD1 (5 bases). This CDR3 has 17 residues. Germline V lookup: CDR1 LNHDA, CDR2 SQIVND (reference sequence). V shed 3 bases and J shed 6 bases, with 21 bases lying between them. Here the CDR3 reads CASSIIQGATSSQPQHF. As DNA, the CDR3 is TGTGCCAGTAGTATCATCCAGGGCGCCACGTCCAGTCAGCCCCAGCATTTT.

The V and J genes are TRBV9 and TRBJ2-1; D possibly corresponds to TRBD1 (6 bases). Germline V gene sequence: CDR1 SGDLS, CDR2 YYNGEE. Trimming left V 4 bases short and J 7 bases short, with 21 bases between. There are 16 residues in the CDR3. The CDR3 protein is CASSLTGWIGENEQFF. CDR3 nucleotides: TGTGCCAGCAGCCTAACAGGGTGGATAGGGGAGAATGAGCAGTTCTTC.

This chain uses TRBV5-6 with TRBJ1-5; the D is unclear. The CDR3 runs to 16 residues. Germline CDR1 and CDR2: SGHDT and YYEEEE. The V gene lost 0 bases and the J gene lost 5 bases, with 15 bases spanning the gap. As DNA, the CDR3 is TGTGCCAGCAGCTTGGGATCGGGAATAGGACATCAGCCCCAGCATTTT. Translation: CASSLGSGIGHQPQHF.

Here the CDR3 reads CASSGYGGVSTDTQYF. CDR3 nucleotide sequence: TGTGCCAGCAGCGGGTATGGGGGGGTCTCCACAGATACGCAGTATTTT. This rearrangement joins TRBV5-2 to TRBJ2-3; TRBD2 is taken as the D call from the table, unchecked against the DNA. TRBV5-2 is termed a pseudogene. This CDR3 spans 16 amino acids.

The chain has TRBV27 and TRBJ1-1, with a weak D call TRBD1 (5 bases). CDR1 is MNHEY, CDR2 SMNVEV, per germline (reference sequence). The CDR3 has 13 residues. Trimming took off 7 bases at V and 1 base at J, with 10 bases between the two ends. CDR3 loop: CASKPDRNTEAFF. The CDR3 DNA reads TGTGCCAGCAAACCTGACAGGAACACTGAAGCTTTCTTT.

The chain has TRBV28 and TRBJ1-5; TRBD1 matches 7 bases. Germline V gene data show CDR1 as MDHEN and CDR2 as SYDVKM. With 6 bases clipped from V and 1 base from J, the junction kept 9 bases outside the gene matches. This CDR3 is built from 16 residues. The CDR3 DNA follows: TGTGCCAGCAGAGTGACAGGGAGCGGAAGCAATCAGCCCCAGCATTTT. It is translated as CASRVTGSGSNQPQHF.

The V and J genes are TRBV14 and TRBJ1-3, with 8 nucleotides matching TRBD1. The V gene's germline CDR1 is SGHDN and CDR2 FVKESK. Germline trimming cut 4 bases from V and 0 bases from J; bases unmatched to any gene: 8. This CDR3 comprises 17 residues. In nucleotides, the CDR3 is TGTGCCAGCAGCCGTAAAGGACAGGGTAACTCTGGAAACACCATATATTTT. Translation gives CASSRKGQGNSGNTIYF. The full variable domain, rest sourced from reference TRBV14 and TRBJ1-3, is EAGVTQFPSHSVIEKGQTVTLRCDPISGHDNLYWYRRVMGKEIKFLLHFVKESKQDESGMPNNRFLAERTGGTYSTLKVQPAELEDSGVYFCASSRKGQGNSGNTIYFGEGSWLTVV.

The genes are TRBV11-2 and TRBJ1-5; the D gene is possibly TRBD1 (6 bases). Trimming removed 6 bases at V and 2 bases at J, with 23 bases between. Germline assignment: CDR1 SGHAT and CDR2 FQNNGV. The CDR3 is 18 amino acids. The CDR3 nucleotides read TGTGCCAGCAGAATCGACTATATAGGGGGTGATCGCAATCAGCCCCAGCATTTT. It translates to CASRIDYIGGDRNQPQHF.

CDR3 loop: CASSPPVRWGNEQFF. The CDR3 DNA follows: TGTGCCAGCAGCCCACCGGTTAGGTGGGGTAATGAGCAGTTCTTC. V and J are TRBV7-9 and TRBJ2-1; D is undetermined. Germline-derived CDR1 and CDR2 are SEHNR and FQNEAQ (reference sequence). This CDR3 spans 15 amino acids. Trimming stripped 5 bases from V and 7 bases from J, with 18 bases between.

This sequence joins TRBV2 and TRBJ1-6; 8 bases match TRBD1. Germline CDR1 is SNHLY and CDR2 is FYNNEI. V shed 6 bases, J shed 11 bases, and the junction held 12 bases outside the gene matches. This CDR3 has 15 amino acids. The chain's CDR3 is CASRQPGQERTPLHF. CDR3 bases: TGTGCCAGCAGGCAACCGGGACAGGAAAGGACACCCCTCCACTTT.

This chain joins TRBV18 and TRBJ2-5; a possible D gene is TRBD2 (5 bases). In germline, CDR1 is KGHSH, CDR2 LQKENI. Trimming stripped 4 bases from V and 7 bases from J, with 22 bases between. The CDR3 extends over 16 amino acids. CDR3 protein: CASSLGPAAIKGTQYF. The CDR3 DNA reads TGTGCCAGCTCACTTGGGCCAGCGGCTATCAAAGGGACCCAGTACTTC.

CDR3 residues: CASTPPGADTQYF. The CDR3 DNA follows: TGTGCCAGCACCCCCCCGGGGGCTGATACGCAGTATTTT. The chain employs TRBV6-6 and TRBJ2-3; possibly TRBD1 or TRBD2 for D (6 bases each). The CDR3 is 13 residues long. Germline values: CDR1 MNHNY, CDR2 SVGAGI (reference sequence). V lost 7 bases to trimming and J lost 6 bases, with 14 bases between them.

The V and J genes are TRBV28 and TRBJ2-3, with D tentatively TRBD1 (6 bases). V was shortened by 5 bases and J by 2 bases, with 11 bases between the two germline ends. The CDR3 is 14 residues long. Germline-derived CDR1 and CDR2 are MDHEN and SYDVKM. As DNA, the CDR3 is TGTGCCAGCAGTCCCCCAGGGGTCACAGATACGCAGTATTTT. Protein: CASSPPGVTDTQYF.

The rearrangement joins TRBV19 to TRBJ2-7; TRBD2 aligns across 10 bases. Trimming took 5 bases from V and 4 from J; bases not matched to a gene: 5. The CDR3 runs 14 residues. The germline gives CDR1 LNHDA, CDR2 SQIVND (reference sequence). This CDR3 is CASSGAGGPYEQYF. The CDR3, as DNA: TGTGCCAGTAGTGGAGCGGGAGGGCCGTACGAGCAGTACTTC.

This clone was found a few times. This chain joins TRBV6-1 and TRBJ2-2; maybe TRBD2 (5 bases). Looked up from germline, CDR1 is MNHNS and CDR2 is SASEGT. This CDR3 comprises 14 residues. Deletions cut 3 bases from V and 8 bases from J, with 13 bases between. The CDR3 spells CASSDGNGAGELFF. CDR3 DNA: TGTGCCAGCAGTGACGGGAACGGTGCAGGGGAGCTGTTTTTT.

The V gene is TRBV6-1, the J gene TRBJ1-5; 8 bases are shared with TRBD1. V shed 4 bases, J shed 13 bases, and the junction held 9 bases outside the gene matches. The CDR3 is 13 residues long. Germline CDR1 reads MNHNS; CDR2 reads SASEGT. CDR3 in amino acids: CASSVGRDRPQHF. For the CDR3, the DNA is TGTGCCAGCAGTGTAGGGCGGGACAGGCCTCAGCATTTT.

The chain links TRBV5-1 to TRBJ1-1, with TRBD1 matching 10 bases. Germline-derived CDR1 and CDR2 are SGHRS and YFSETQ. This CDR3 is 14 amino acids long. V lost 5 bases and J lost 4; bases outside the gene matches: 5. CDR3 region: CASRGTGVATEAFF. CDR3 bases: TGCGCCAGCAGAGGGACAGGGGTGGCCACTGAAGCTTTCTTT.

The chain joins TRBV5-6 to TRBJ2-7; a possible D gene is TRBD1 (6 bases). This CDR3 region has 14 residues. Trimming removed 2 bases at V and 1 base at J, with 10 bases between. Per germline, CDR1 SGHDT and CDR2 YYEEEE. The CDR3 protein is CASSFLDRSYEQYF. The CDR3, as DNA: TGTGCCAGCAGCTTTTTGGACAGATCCTACGAGCAGTACTTC.

In its sample, this clone was seen once. The DNA for the CDR3 is TGTGCCAGCAGTTCCACCTCGACTAAAGCCCTCTCTGGGGCCAACGTCCTGACTTTC. Translation gives CASSSTSTKALSGANVLTF. The chain links TRBV27 to TRBJ2-6; the D gene is possibly TRBD2 (5 bases). CDR1 is MNHEY and CDR2 is SMNVEV in the germline V gene (reference sequence). This CDR3 contains 19 residues. Deletions cut 4 bases from V and 0 bases from J, with 19 bases between.

The V and J genes are TRBV11-2 and TRBJ2-1; D tentatively reads TRBD1 or TRBD2 (5 bases each). Trimming cost V 2 bases and J 5 bases, with 13 bases left between them. Germline CDR1 SGHAT, CDR2 FQNNGV. The CDR3 has 15 amino acids. The CDR3, as DNA: TGTGCCAGCAGCTTAACCGGGGACGCCAACAATGAGCAGTTCTTC. It is translated as CASSLTGDANNEQFF.

V is TRBV29-1 and J is TRBJ1-1; no firm D call. Trimming left V 5 bases short and J 7 bases short, with 11 bases between. Germline CDR1 and CDR2: SQVTM and ANQGSEA. The CDR3 runs to 11 residues. In DNA form, the CDR3 reads TGCAGCGTTATCCCGACGGTTGAAGCTTTCTTT. This encodes CSVIPTVEAFF.

The chain employs TRBV4-3 and TRBJ2-7; unclear D gene. This CDR3 comprises 13 residues. Trimming cost V 0 bases and J 3 bases, with 6 bases left between them. Germline-derived CDR1 and CDR2 are LGHNA and YSLEER. CDR3 loop: CASSQDSHYEQYF. The DNA of the CDR3 is TGCGCCAGCAGCCAAGATTCCCACTACGAGCAGTACTTC.

This chain links TRBV7-8 with TRBJ1-1, with 8 bases fitting TRBD1. The CDR3 loop spans 15 amino acids. The junction had 6 bases not matched to a gene; V was cut back by 1 base and J by 5 bases. Germline V lookup: CDR1 SGHVS, CDR2 FQNEAQ. In DNA, the CDR3 is TGTGCCAGCAGCTTAGAAATACAGGGGGGAACTGAAGCTTTCTTT. As protein: CASSLEIQGGTEAFF.

This rearrangement joins TRBV6-5 to TRBJ1-6; no clear D gene. Germline V gene data show CDR1 as MNHEY and CDR2 as SVGAGI. V dropped 6 bases and J dropped 4 bases, with 7 bases sitting between them. CDR3 length: 13 residues. The CDR3 nucleotides are TGTGCCAGCAGGCCGCCGTATAATTCACCCCTCCACTTT. This sequence encodes CASRPPYNSPLHF.

The gene calls are TRBV7-9 and TRBJ2-7; 8 positions agree with TRBD2. CDR1 is SEHNR and CDR2 is FQNEAQ in the germline V gene (reference sequence). Trimming cost V 4 bases and J 2 bases; bases outside gene matches: 7. The CDR3 is 15 residues long. CDR3 sequence: CASSWSRGRTYEQYF. DNA for the CDR3: TGTGCCAGCAGCTGGTCTCGCGGGAGGACCTACGAGCAGTACTTC.

This chain uses TRBV9 with TRBJ2-2; D is possibly TRBD1 (5 bases). V shed 4 bases and J shed 3 bases, with 22 bases lying between them. CDR1 SGDLS and CDR2 YYNGEE come from the germline V gene. The CDR3 contains 18 residues. The CDR3, as DNA: TGTGCCAGCAGCCTCAAGTTAAGGAGCAGGGCGGACACCGGGGAGCTGTTTTTT. Amino acid sequence: CASSLKLRSRADTGELFF.

The chain has TRBV5-1 and TRBJ2-3, with a weak D call TRBD1 (6 bases). CDR1 is SGHRS, CDR2 YFSETQ, per germline. V shed 0 bases and J shed 3 bases, with 8 bases lying between them. The CDR3 is 14 residues long. This CDR3 is CASSLGQETDTQYF. CDR3 coding DNA: TGCGCCAGCAGCTTGGGACAGGAGACAGATACGCAGTATTTT.

The CDR3, as DNA: TGTGCCAGCAGCGTAGGAGAGACCCCCTCCTACGAGCAGTACTTC. Translating it yields CASSVGETPSYEQYF. The rearrangement links TRBV9 to TRBJ2-7, with D uncertain. Trimming stripped 0 bases from V and 0 bases from J, with 10 bases between. Germline lookup yields CDR1 SGDLS and CDR2 YYNGEE. The CDR3 is 15 amino acids.